The T cell receptor beta chain described here comes from a study of identical twins. Study results and limitations: It was cross-sectional statistical analysis, not following the same donors, that the conclusions relied on. Fewer insertions were carried by abundant cord blood beta clonotypes, but none was seen in memory repertoires.

After removal of 5 bases from V and 6 bases from J, the junction contained 9 bases not matched to a gene. The CDR3 is made up of 15 amino acids. Germline V gene data show CDR1 as MDHEN and CDR2 as SYDVKM. Via MiXCR, TCRdb re-called the 5' RACE reads, giving one row per CDR3 protein. The sample carries nearly 250,000 distinct CDR3 sequences, roughly 7% recorded once. This clonotype was counted a few times. Its matching antigen is unknown. Another study also made use of these data, one on yellow fever vaccine responses in identical twins.

The material sequenced was memory (CD45RO+) T cells sorted from blood. The V call is TRBV28, the J call TRBJ2-3, with 9 bases aligning to TRBD1. This clonotype originated in a woman between 18 and 30 years old in good health. The CDR3 protein is CASSRQGGWGDTQYF. The CDR3 nucleotides read TGTGCCAGCAGTCGACAGGGGGGCTGGGGGGATACGCAGTATTTT.